This T cell receptor beta chain was observed in a study of molecular identifiers for immune sequencing clone quantification. Study as a whole: Split five ways in replicates, RNA from about 20,000 or 100,000 naive CD8 cells had four portions sequenced. Findings and caveats of the study: In CMV-specific effectors, clones above 20 copies held over 99% of molecules; naive, under 1%.

This clonotype was counted only a few times. Antigen specificity is unknown. Germline V gene sequence: CDR1 MNHEY, CDR2 SMNVEV (reference sequence). The CDR3 is made up of 12 amino acids. V lost 8 bases and J lost 5; bases outside the gene matches: 2. From the PCR reads, TCRdb called clonotypes with MiXCR, one entry per CDR3 protein. The table shows 300,000 to 400,000 distinct CDR3 sequences, with 20% to 25% occurring only once. The chain employs TRBV27 and TRBJ2-2, with 7 positions matching TRBD2. The TCR was taken from a human donor in good health. Some libraries in this study had Jurkat cell RNA spiked in. Sequenced material: naive CD8+ T cells from blood, with Jurkat cell RNA spiked in. Subset indicated: FACS-sorted CD8+CD4-CCR7+CD45RA+ naive T cells. CDR3 sequence: CASWGGTGELFF. CDR3 in DNA: TGTGCCAGCTGGGGGGGGACCGGGGAGCTGTTTTTT.